There are many counts of the clone carrying this TCR beta chain. Its specificity is not known. RNA transcripts were the template for amplifying TCR beta CDR3 regions. First-round RT-PCR of the TCR CDR3 relied on the HTBI primer set. TCRdb processed the multiplex PCR reads anew with MiXCR; each CDR3 protein has one entry. This repertoire shows hundreds of thousands of distinct CDR3 sequences, 13% to 15% found once; its top ten account for 9.5% to 15%. This sample was included in a study of T cells in Graves' hyperthyroidism and ophthalmopathy. Study-wide results and caveats: Stable hyperthyroidism and ophthalmopathy were separated using 13 V-J signatures. The model identified upcoming ophthalmopathy a median about 6.5 months ahead of onset.

Exclusion criteria comprised uncontrolled infection, other autoimmune disease, pregnancy or lactation. J gave up 6 bases and V 5 bases, and 10 bases lay outside the gene matches. Germline CDR1 reads SGHTA; CDR2 reads FQGNSA. The CDR3 is made up of 17 amino acids. This rearrangement joins TRBV7-2 to TRBJ1-6; 10 nucleotides match TRBD1. The source is a woman in her fifties or sixties with Graves' ophthalmopathy. Input material: blood. As DNA, the CDR3 is TGTGCCAGCAGCACTAGTTCCGGGACAGGGGTTAATTCACCCCTCCACTTT. Its protein product is CASSTSSGTGVNSPLHF.